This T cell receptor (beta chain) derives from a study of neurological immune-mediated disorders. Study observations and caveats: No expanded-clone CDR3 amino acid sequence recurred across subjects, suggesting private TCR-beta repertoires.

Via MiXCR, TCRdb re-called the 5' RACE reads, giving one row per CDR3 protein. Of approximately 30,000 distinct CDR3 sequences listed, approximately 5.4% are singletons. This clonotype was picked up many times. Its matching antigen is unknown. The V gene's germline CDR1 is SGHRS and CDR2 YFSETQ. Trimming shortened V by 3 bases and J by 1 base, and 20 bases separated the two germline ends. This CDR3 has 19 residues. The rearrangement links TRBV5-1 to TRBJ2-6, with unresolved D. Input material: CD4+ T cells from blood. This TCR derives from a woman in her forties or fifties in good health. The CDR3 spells CASSYLAQTVQSGANVLTF. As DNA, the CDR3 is TGCGCCAGCAGCTACCTCGCGCAAACCGTCCAATCTGGGGCCAACGTCCTGACTTTC.